This TCR beta chain came from a study of blood T cell repertoires in COVID-19. Germline values: CDR1 SEHNR, CDR2 FQNEAQ (reference sequence). Trimming shortened V by 5 bases and J by 3 bases, and 11 bases separated the two germline ends. The CDR3 extends over 13 amino acids. Libraries were prepared by immunoSEQ multiplex PCR; TCRdb keeps only in-frame clonotypes and omits some of them. The repertoire has a few hundred thousand clones, more than 85% of them found once; the top ten carry roughly 10%. The TCR originated in a man aged 35 to 55 who had recovered from COVID-19. Sequenced sample: PBMCs or T cells enriched from blood (not recorded which). The rearrangement links TRBV7-9 to TRBJ2-7; D is possibly TRBD1 (6 bases). The CDR3 loop reads CASSIRDNYEQYF. In DNA form, the CDR3 reads TGTGCCAGCAGCATCCGGGACAACTACGAGCAGTACTTC.